A selection of T cell receptor beta chains follows, all from one sample in a study of T cells in Graves' hyperthyroidism and ophthalmopathy. TCRdb processed the multiplex PCR reads anew with MiXCR; each CDR3 protein has one entry. The repertoire has 500,000 to 650,000 distinct CDR3 sequences, about 45% of them found once; the top ten carry roughly 45%. The specimen was peripheral blood or thyroid tissue (not recorded which). Receptors were obtained from an adult woman with Graves' disease, either hyperthyroidism or ophthalmopathy (not recorded which). Both conserved end residues are trimmed from each CDR3. Some rows have no size entry. The others give once, few or many, or a class for an expanded clone.

ASSSGAHSNEKLF,-,TRBV6-5
ASTSGQGTTNQPQH,-,TRBV6-5
AISAGTAIQPQH,-,TRBV10-3
ATSKIAAPQETQY,many,TRBV15
ASREQETQY,many,TRBV6-1
SARDRGDSPLH,many,TRBV20-1
ASSLEGLAGGLETQY,many,TRBV4-2
SMGQGGEQY,many,TRBV29-1
ASSSRLGGEKLF,many,TRBV7-2
ASSLEDGLDYGYT,many,TRBV7-2
ASSQAASGSNQPQH,many,TRBV4-3
SVVRQGGFYT,-,TRBV29-1